Each of the 14 T cell receptor beta chains below was sequenced from the same sample in a study of shared clonotypes between healthy human individuals. The protocol was immunoSEQ multiplex PCR, while the TCRdb copy is restricted to in-frame clones and leaves out a portion. The sample yields around 940,000 clones, less than 85% seen once. Specimen: memory CD4+ T cells sorted from blood. Sample subset: CD45RA-negative fraction. These receptors all come from a man younger than 35 in good health.

The DNA of the CDR3 is TGTGCCAGTAGTCCCCGGCTTGCGGGAGGTAGGACCGGGGAGCTGTTTTTT. It codes for CASSPRLAGGRTGELFF. The chain has TRBV19 and TRBJ2-2; TRBD2 matches 8 bases. With V trimmed by 5 bases and J by 5 bases, 13 bases remained unmatched. The CDR3 is 17 residues long. Germline-derived CDR1 and CDR2 are LNHDA and SQIVND (reference sequence).

The gene calls are TRBV6-6 and TRBJ2-5, with D unresolved. This CDR3 has 14 residues. V was shortened by 0 bases and J by 1 base, with 6 bases between the two germline ends. Looked up from germline, CDR1 is MNHNY and CDR2 is SVGAGI (reference sequence). Here the CDR3 DNA reads TGTGCCAGCAGTTACTCGAGGATCCAAGAGACCCAGTACTTC. It yields the protein CASSYSRIQETQYF.

This clone turned up a few times. The junction does not match germline at one end; this may be a read error. This chain links TRBV11-2 with TRBJ2-7; TRBD2 agrees at 10 bases. The CDR3 consists of 11 residues. CDR1 is SGHAT, CDR2 FQNNGV, per germline. As DNA, the CDR3 is TGTGCCAGCAGCTCCCTAGCGGGAGCAAGCTTC. It is translated as CASSSLAGASF.

The V gene is TRBV18, the J gene TRBJ1-1; 7 bases fit TRBD1. This CDR3 region has 13 residues. Germline-derived CDR1 and CDR2 are KGHSH and LQKENI. V lost 5 bases and J lost 4; bases outside the gene matches: 4. The CDR3 DNA reads as TGTGCCAGCTCATTTGCAGGGGGCACTGAAGCTTTCTTT. As protein: CASSFAGGTEAFF. The full variable domain, with the rest looked up from reference TRBV18 and TRBJ1-1, is NAGVMQNPRHLVRRRGQEARLRCSPMKGHSHVYWYRQLPEEGLKFMVYLQKENIIDESGMPKERFSAEFPKEGPSILRIQQVVRGDSAAYFCASSFAGGTEAFFGQGTRLTVV.

The chain recombines TRBV7-2 with TRBJ2-3; D gene uncertain. V lost 1 base, J lost 6 bases, and 5 bases lay in between. Germline CDR1 and CDR2: SGHTA and FQGNSA. This CDR3 is built from 12 residues. The CDR3 sequence: CASSLERDTQYF. In DNA form, the CDR3 reads TGTGCCAGCAGCTTAGAAAGGGATACGCAGTATTTT. Combining the CDR3 with reference TRBV7-2 and TRBJ2-3 gives the whole variable domain GAGVSQSPSNKVTEKGKDVELRCDPISGHTALYWYRQSLGQGLEFLIYFQGNSAPDKSGLPSDRFSAERTGGSVSTLTIQRTQQEDSAVYLCASSLERDTQYFGPGTRLTVL.

This chain joins TRBV18 and TRBJ2-7, with 7 nucleotides matching TRBD1. V shed 5 bases and J 6 bases; nucleotides not matched to a gene: 7. Germline CDR1 and CDR2: KGHSH and LQKENI. This CDR3 has 13 amino acids. CDR3 loop: CASSWTGIGEQYF. CDR3 sequence (DNA): TGTGCCAGCTCATGGACAGGAATTGGCGAGCAGTACTTC.

The chain has TRBV5-1 and TRBJ2-5, with 9 bases identical to TRBD2. Trimming took 4 bases from V and 0 from J; bases not matched to a gene: 7. Germline CDR1 reads SGHRS; CDR2 reads YFSETQ. The CDR3 totals 16 residues. The CDR3 DNA reads TGCGCCAGCAGCCCAGGACTAGCGCAGTACCAAGAGACCCAGTACTTC. Protein: CASSPGLAQYQETQYF.

The rearrangement links TRBV7-9 to TRBJ2-1; D is unclear. The V gene's germline CDR1 is SEHNR and CDR2 FQNEAQ (reference sequence). Trimming took 0 bases from V and 9 from J, leaving 9 bases between them. This CDR3 comprises 13 residues. The CDR3 region is CASSLAWFGEQFF. The CDR3 coding sequence is TGTGCCAGCAGCTTAGCGTGGTTTGGTGAGCAGTTCTTC.

V usage is TRBV28 and J usage is TRBJ1-6, with D possibly TRBD1 on 6 matching bases. CDR3 length equals 16 residues. Germline-derived CDR1 and CDR2 are MDHEN and SYDVKM. Trimming removed 6 bases from V and 6 bases from J, with 18 bases in between. The CDR3 DNA reads TGTGCCAGCAGAAGAGAACAGGGATTAGGTAATTCACCCCTCCACTTT. It encodes CASRREQGLGNSPLHF.

In its sample, this clone was seen many times. V and J are TRBV5-1 and TRBJ2-3; 10 positions match TRBD2. Germline V gives CDR1 SGHRS, CDR2 YFSETQ. The trim removed 0 bases at V and 3 bases at J, leaving 7 bases unmatched. The CDR3 is 17 residues long. CDR3 loop: CASSLGPSGRGTDTQYF. CDR3 DNA: TGCGCCAGCAGCTTGGGGCCTAGCGGGAGAGGAACAGATACGCAGTATTTT.

This clone has a handful of counts. The genes are TRBV10-3 and TRBJ1-1; D is ambiguous. This CDR3 region has 13 residues. From germline, CDR1 is ENHRY and CDR2 SYGVKD. The V end lost 9 bases, the J end lost 1 base, and 12 bases lay between the germline ends. The CDR3 nucleotides read TGTGCCATTAGCGAACAGCCGAACACTGAAGCTTTCTTT. Its protein product is CAISEQPNTEAFF.

The chain uses TRBV10-3 and TRBJ2-7; either TRBD1 or TRBD2 may supply D (5 bases each). The CDR3 is 16 amino acids. Germline CDR1 reads ENHRY; CDR2 reads SYGVKD. The V gene lost 5 bases and the J gene lost 4 bases, with 21 bases spanning the gap. CDR3 loop: CAISNPGTQLPYEQYF. The CDR3, as DNA: TGTGCCATCAGTAATCCCGGGACCCAACTTCCTTACGAGCAGTACTTC.

The chain recombines TRBV7-2 with TRBJ1-2, with 7 bases identical to TRBD1. This CDR3 has 14 amino acids. CDR1 and CDR2 from the germline V gene are SGHTA and FQGNSA. Trimming at V came to 5 bases and at J to 4 bases, leaving 7 bases not matched to a gene. As DNA, the CDR3 is TGTGCCAGCAGCCCGCGGGGGACAGCCTATGGCTACACCTTC. Its translation: CASSPRGTAYGYTF.

This clone turned up a few times. The chain is built from TRBV29-1 and TRBJ2-5, with D hard to call. The CDR3 is made up of 11 amino acids. The V gene's germline CDR1 is SQVTM and CDR2 ANQGSEA. V was shortened by 1 base and J by 5 bases, with 5 bases between the two germline ends. CDR3 sequence reads: CSVEVRETQYF. DNA for the CDR3: TGCAGCGTTGAAGTTCGGGAGACCCAGTACTTC.